The clone carrying this TCR beta chain was counted between two and nine times. Its antigen is undetermined. PCR employed 60 Vbeta and 13 Jbeta primers. TCRdb keeps only in-frame clones here, not all; method: immunoSEQ multiplex PCR. The sample comprises some 250,000 clones, about four fifths of which are singletons, and more than 5% rests with the top ten. This sample is drawn from a study of cytomegalovirus exposure and HLA in healthy donors. Germline CDR1 SGHAT, CDR2 FQDESV (reference sequence). CDR3 size: 12 residues. V was shortened by 5 bases and J by 0 bases, with 5 bases between the two germline ends. Points from the study as a whole: Segments of the TCR beta V type were, in most cases, productive about 90% or about 30% of the time in an earlier analysis.

The clonotype was recovered from a woman in her thirties or forties in good health and CMV-seropositive. The V and J genes are TRBV11-1 and TRBJ2-7; D not resolved. The sample was PBMCs. Written as DNA, the CDR3 is TGTGCCAGCAGCCCATTCTCCTACGAGCAGTACTTC. Translation gives CASSPFSYEQYF.